Each of the 10 T cell receptor beta chains below was sequenced from the same sample in a study of blood T cell repertoires in COVID-19. The repertoire was sequenced with immunoSEQ multiplex PCR; TCRdb's copy has only in-frame clones and lacks some. The sample shows some 450,000 clones, approximately 88% of them seen only once. The sequenced sample was peripheral blood. The receptors stem from a woman between 50 and 59 years old with COVID-19, enrolled during active disease.

The chain couples TRBV15 to TRBJ1-4; possibly TRBD1 for D (6 bases). The CDR3 has 16 amino acids. CDR1 LNHNV and CDR2 YYDKDF come from the germline V gene (reference sequence). Trimming pared 0 bases from V and 4 bases from J, leaving 12 bases between. The CDR3: CATSRDYRGSNEKLFF. CDR3 DNA sequence: TGTGCCACCAGCAGAGATTATAGGGGGAGTAATGAAAAACTGTTTTTT.

As for this clone: This sample also contains other DNA sequences that code for the same CDR3. The V gene is TRBV18, the J gene TRBJ2-5, with 9 positions matching TRBD1. The V gene's germline CDR1 is KGHSH and CDR2 LQKENI. Trimming removed 5 bases from V and 5 bases from J; junction bases left unmatched: 6. The CDR3 runs 14 residues. In DNA, the CDR3 is TGTGCCAGCTCATCGCGGACAGGGGAGGAGACCCAGTACTTC. This gives the protein CASSSRTGEETQYF.

The chain is built from TRBV12-3 or TRBV12-4 and TRBJ2-5, with D possibly being TRBD2 (5 bases). This CDR3 has 13 amino acids. V was cut by 3 bases and J by 5 bases, with 10 bases left in between. Here the CDR3 DNA reads TGTGCCAGCAGTTTGCGGGTTGACGAGACCCAGTACTTC. Translated, it gives CASSLRVDETQYF.

J is TRBJ2-1 and V is TRBV5-4; perhaps TRBD2 as D (6 bases). There are 15 residues in the CDR3. The germline CDR1 and CDR2 sequences are SGHNT and YYREEE (reference sequence). Trimming cost V 0 bases and J 5 bases, with 12 bases left between them. The CDR3 loop reads CASSLGTSTNNEQFF. For the CDR3, the DNA is TGTGCCAGCAGCTTGGGAACTAGCACCAACAATGAGCAGTTCTTC.

The chain is built from TRBV30 and TRBJ1-1; 12 nucleotides align to TRBD1. This CDR3 has 17 residues. CDR1 and CDR2 (germline): GTSNPN, SVGIG (reference sequence). Unmatched junction bases numbered 16, after V lost 7 bases and J lost 4 bases. DNA for the CDR3: TGTGCCTCGACCTACCCCGGGACAGGGGGCTCGGGCACTGAAGCTTTCTTT. Its protein is CASTYPGTGGSGTEAFF.

This chain uses TRBV29-1 with TRBJ2-1; 7 bases match TRBD2. This CDR3 is 15 amino acids long. CDR1 is SQVTM, CDR2 ANQGSEA, per germline. The V gene end was trimmed by 3 bases and the J gene end by 1 base; junction bases not matched to a gene: 6. This CDR3 reads CSVDRGGGSYNEQFF. The DNA for the CDR3 is TGCAGCGTTGACCGGGGCGGGGGATCCTACAATGAGCAGTTCTTC.

The chain joins TRBV19 to TRBJ1-3; possibly TRBD1 for D (6 bases). The V gene's germline CDR1 is LNHDA and CDR2 SQIVND (reference sequence). V was clipped by 5 bases and J by 0 bases, with 11 bases between them. The CDR3 is 15 amino acids. CDR3 bases: TGTGCCAGTAGTGAAACAGGGAGCTCTGGAAACACCATATATTTT. This codes for CASSETGSSGNTIYF.

This clone was detected only a few times. The genes are TRBV19 and TRBJ1-6; tentatively, D is TRBD1 (5 bases). Germline V gene lookup returns CDR1 LNHDA and CDR2 SQIVND (reference sequence). V gave up 6 bases and J gave up 10 bases, with 19 bases separating them. This CDR3 region has 15 residues. The CDR3 region has the DNA TGTGCCAGTAGCCCCGCAAGGGGATCAGGGTCACCCCTCCACTTT. It is translated as CASSPARGSGSPLHF.

This chain connects TRBV4-1 to TRBJ2-1, with D possibly matching TRBD1 (5 bases). The V end was cut by 0 bases, the J end by 8 bases, with 11 bases between. The CDR3 loop spans 14 amino acids. Looked up from germline, CDR1 is MGHRA and CDR2 is YSYEKL. The CDR3 loop reads CASSQDPQGYEQFF. The CDR3 bases are TGCGCCAGCAGCCAAGACCCGCAGGGTTATGAGCAGTTCTTC.

This clone was seen a single time. The V gene is TRBV11-3, the J gene TRBJ2-2, with 7 bases matching TRBD1. Trimming cost V 9 bases and J 4 bases; bases outside gene matches: 14. CDR3 length: 16 residues. Germline values: CDR1 SGHNT, CDR2 YENEEA. The CDR3, as DNA: TGTGCCAGTGCAGGAGTGGGACAGAGCCTCACCGGGGAGCTGTTTTTT. Protein sequence: CASAGVGQSLTGELFF.